This T cell receptor beta chain originates from a study of patients and donors after allogeneic stem cell transplantation. This CDR3 spans 14 amino acids. V lost 6 bases and J lost 4, with 15 bases in between. Germline CDR1 reads MDHEN; CDR2 reads SYDVKM. Each CDR3 protein is one row after TCRdb ran MiXCR on the RT-PCR reads. The sample lists 98,000 or so distinct CDR3 sequences; around 38% were seen once. The receptor's source is a human donor who was either an allogeneic HSCT recipient or a stem cell or donor lymphocyte infusion donor (not recorded which). It is not recorded whose cells these are; they may come from a transplant donor. The specimen sequenced was blood, either unsorted or a sorted T cell fraction (not recorded which). This rearrangement joins TRBV28 to TRBJ1-2; D might be TRBD1 (6 bases). The CDR3 reads CASRIGGPGYGYTF. CDR3 nucleotides: TGTGCCAGCAGAATCGGGGGGCCGGGCTATGGCTACACCTTC.